This T cell receptor (beta chain) was found in a study of T cell repertoires in cytomegalovirus infection. In the study overall: TCR beta signatures that were public indicated CMV infection and matching HLA type.

Whole-study findings and limits: Public TCR beta family frequency separated CMV-and-HLA carriers, including in an independent cohort. Clonotypes of TCR beta that were HLA-C-restricted and CMV-specific dominated the ex vivo response.

As to this clonotype: Its target is not known.

TCRdb re-derived calls from the reads in MiXCR, one entry per CDR3 protein. The sample yields 680,000 or so distinct CDR3 sequences, less than 40% seen once. CDR1 is SQVTM and CDR2 is ANQGSEA in the germline V gene. There are 12 residues in the CDR3. V lost 0 bases to trimming and J lost 12 bases, with 12 bases between them. Material: PBMCs. The chain couples TRBV29-1 to TRBJ2-1, with a possible D match to TRBD2 (6 bases). The sequence was obtained from a human donor in good health (CMV status not recorded). Some clones in this sample may be carry-over from other donors' samples. This CDR3 reads CSVEEGRERQFF. CDR3 in DNA: TGCAGCGTTGAAGAAGGACGGGAGAGGCAGTTCTTC.